The rows below give T cell receptor beta chains drawn from one sample of a study of T cells in localized non-small cell lung cancer. TCRdb's table, derived via immunoSEQ multiplex PCR, lists solely in-frame clones and lacks some. The sample includes over 1,000 clones, roughly 32% of them seen just once. This specimen was normal lung tissue next to the tumor, taken before any cancer treatment. The origin of the receptors is a male donor older than 55 with stage I squamous cell lung carcinoma. Both conserved end residues are part of each CDR3. A D gene is named only where the DNA matches it firmly. Some rows mark clone size as missing; the rest say once, few, many or name a class of expanded clone.

size: few; D: NA; V: TRBV11-3; J: TRBJ2-2; DNA: TGTGCCAGCAGCTTAAGGGGGGCTCCCGGGGAGCTGTTTTTT; CDR3: CASSLRGAPGELFF
size: medium-sized; D: TRBD1; V: TRBV11-3; J: TRBJ2-7; DNA: TGTGCCAGCAGCTTGGGGGGACAGGCCGTCTACGAGCAGTACTTC; CDR3: CASSLGGQAVYEQYF
size: medium-sized; D: NA; V: TRBV11-3; J: TRBJ2-3; DNA: TGTGCCAGCACCACGCCGGGACTTCATCGGGGTACGCAGTATTTT; CDR3: CASTTPGLHRGTQYF
size: few; D: NA; V: TRBV9; J: TRBJ1-1; DNA: TGTGCCAGCAGTCAACCCGGACTGCTGAACACTGAAGCTTTCTTT; CDR3: CASSQPGLLNTEAFF
size: NA; D: NA; V: TRBV19; J: TRBJ2-5; DNA: TGTGCCAGTAGTGCACTAGCAGAGACCCAGTACTTC; CDR3: CASSALAETQYF
size: NA; D: TRBD2; V: TRBV19; J: TRBJ2-7; DNA: TGTGCCAGCTCACTAGCGGGAGGGCCGAGCGAGCAGTACTTC; CDR3: CASSLAGGPSEQYF
size: NA; D: TRBD2; V: TRBV9; J: TRBJ2-1; DNA: TGTGCCAGCAGCGTTAGCGGGATCTCCTACAATGAGCAGTTCTTC; CDR3: CASSVSGISYNEQFF
size: NA; D: NA; V: TRBV4-1; J: TRBJ2-1; DNA: TGCGCCAGCAGCCAAGATATTGGGGGCGTCTACAATGAGCAGTTCTTC; CDR3: CASSQDIGGVYNEQFF
size: medium-sized; D: NA; V: TRBV11-3; J: TRBJ2-3; DNA: TGTGCCAGCAGGTCCTCCGGGACTAGCACAGATACGCAGTATTTT; CDR3: CASRSSGTSTDTQYF
size: NA; D: NA; V: TRBV29-1; J: TRBJ2-1; DNA: TGCAGCGTTGAAGATCCACGGCGGGACACCTACAATGAGCAGTTCTTC; CDR3: CSVEDPRRDTYNEQFF
size: few; D: NA; V: TRBV28; J: TRBJ2-3; DNA: TGTGCCAGCAGTCCGGGAGTGGAAGATACGCAGTATTTT; CDR3: CASSPGVEDTQYF
size: few; D: NA; V: TRBV30; J: TRBJ1-5; DNA: TGTGCCTGGAGTGTAGGTCAGGTAAATCAGCCCCAGCATTTT; CDR3: CAWSVGQVNQPQHF
size: few; D: TRBD1; V: TRBV11-3; J: TRBJ1-1; DNA: TGTGCCAGCAGTGCCGGGACAGGGAACACTGAAGCTTTCTTT; CDR3: CASSAGTGNTEAFF
size: few; D: TRBD2; V: TRBV11-3; J: TRBJ2-7; DNA: TGTGCCAGCAGCCAAGGGACTAGCGGGAGGAACGAGCAGTACTTC; CDR3: CASSQGTSGRNEQYF
size: few; D: NA; V: TRBV7-5; J: TRBJ2-1; DNA: TGTGCCAGCAGCTCCCCCAGGGCCAGGGTCAATGAGCAGTTCTTC; CDR3: CASSSPRARVNEQFF
size: few; D: NA; V: TRBV11-3; J: TRBJ2-7; DNA: TGTGCCAGCAGCGTTCAGGTACCCCCCTACGAGCAGTACTTC; CDR3: CASSVQVPPYEQYF
size: few; D: TRBD2; V: TRBV30; J: TRBJ2-7; DNA: TGTGCCTGGAGTGTACGAAGCGGGAGGGTCTACGAGCAGTACTTC; CDR3: CAWSVRSGRVYEQYF
size: NA; D: NA; V: TRBV19; J: TRBJ1-3; DNA: TGTGCCAGTAGTGAGCTTCTATCTGGAAACACCATATATTTT; CDR3: CASSELLSGNTIYF
size: NA; D: NA; V: TRBV19; J: TRBJ2-1; DNA: TGTGCCAGTAGCCCGGGACTTACAAATGAGCAGTTCTTC; CDR3: CASSPGLTNEQFF
size: NA; D: NA; V: TRBV18; J: TRBJ1-1; DNA: TGTGCCAGCTCACCACTGAACACTGAAGCTTTCTTT; CDR3: CASSPLNTEAFF
size: NA; D: TRBD1; V: TRBV11-3; J: TRBJ2-7; DNA: TGTGCCAGCAGCTTGGTAAGGACAGGGGACTACGAGCAGTACTTC; CDR3: CASSLVRTGDYEQYF
size: NA; D: NA; V: TRBV29-1; J: TRBJ2-3; DNA: TGCAGCGTTGGAAGGGACAAGACAGATACGCAGTATTTT; CDR3: CSVGRDKTDTQYF
size: few; D: NA; V: TRBV30; J: TRBJ1-2; DNA: TGTGCCTGGGCATCCACTAACTATGGCTACACCTTC; CDR3: CAWASTNYGYTF
size: few; D: TRBD2; V: TRBV5-1; J: TRBJ2-1; DNA: TGCGCCAGCAGCCCAGGACTAGGGCTCTACAATGAGCAGTTCTTC; CDR3: CASSPGLGLYNEQFF
size: medium-sized; D: NA; V: TRBV11-3; J: TRBJ2-7; DNA: TGTGCCAGCAGCTTGGAAGCTATGTCCCACGAGCAGTACTTC; CDR3: CASSLEAMSHEQYF
size: NA; D: NA; V: TRBV6-8; J: TRBJ1-4; DNA: TGTGCCAGCAGTAGAGACACCCCTGGCGACGAAAAACTGTTTTTT; CDR3: CASSRDTPGDEKLFF
size: few; D: NA; V: TRBV11-3; J: TRBJ1-3; DNA: TGTGCCAGCAGTACGGTCCCGGAGGCTGGAAACACCATATATTTT; CDR3: CASSTVPEAGNTIYF
size: medium-sized; D: TRBD1; V: TRBV7-6; J: TRBJ1-2; DNA: TGTGCCAGCAGCCTCGTTGGGGACAGGGCTAACTATGGCTACACCTTC; CDR3: CASSLVGDRANYGYTF
size: NA; D: TRBD2; V: TRBV6-8; J: TRBJ2-5; DNA: TGTGCCAGCAGTTACCCTCCTAGCGGGAGCCTCCAAGAGACCCAGTACTTC; CDR3: CASSYPPSGSLQETQYF